This entry concerns a single TCR beta chain. What it binds is unknown. CDR3 size: 14 residues. CDR1 is SEHNR, CDR2 FQNEAQ, per germline (reference sequence). Trimming removed 5 bases from V and 8 bases from J, with 16 bases in between. The sample originates from a study of OX40 agonist ivuxolimab in advanced cancers. Turning to the study itself: The dose-escalation cohort had hepatocellular carcinoma, melanoma, renal cell or head and neck cancer. Study-wide results and limits: CD4+ and CD8+ blood T cells expanded clonally by week 6 at 0.1 to 3.0 mg/kg. CD8+ T cells showed, on average, more clonal expansion than CD4+ cells.

Sampling of blood occurred at baseline, cycle 4 day 1, and cycle 7 day 1. The table came from immunoSEQ multiplex PCR; TCRdb's copy has only in-frame clones and leaves some out. Among roughly 26,000 clones, 80% to 90% were seen once, and the ten largest hold 19%. This receptor was taken from an adult with an advanced solid tumor such as melanoma, head and neck, liver or kidney cancer. V gene TRBV7-9 combines with J gene TRBJ2-1, with D perhaps matching TRBD1 (6 bases). The sequencing here drew on CD4+ or CD8+ T cells sorted from blood, taken in a trial of the OX40 agonist ivuxolimab. The CDR3 DNA reads as TGTGCCAGCAGCGACAGGCCGAACACATATGAGCAGTTCTTC. Translated: CASSDRPNTYEQFF.